This is a list of T cell receptor beta chains from one sample in a study of shared clonotypes between healthy human individuals. The assay was immunoSEQ multiplex PCR, and TCRdb's table has in-frame clones only and misses some. The sample consists of fewer than 600,000 clones, 70% to 80% of them appearing once. Sequencing was carried out using PBMCs. The source is a woman in her thirties or forties in good health. Some clones in this sample may be carry-over from other donors' samples. CDR3s include the opening cysteine and the closing phenylalanine or tryptophan. Each record gives: clone size, J gene, D gene, V gene, CDR3 protein. D genes are given only for firm matches. The size of a clone is reported for some rows only, either as once, few or many, or as a class for expanded clones.

clone size: .; J gene: TRBJ1-1; D gene: TRBD1; V gene: TRBV29-1; CDR3 protein: CSVSDRLTEAFF
clone size: .; J gene: TRBJ2-1; D gene: TRBD1; V gene: TRBV7-2; CDR3 protein: CASGAGTGAYNEQFF
clone size: .; J gene: TRBJ1-1; D gene: .; V gene: TRBV10-3; CDR3 protein: CAISESILRNTEAFF
clone size: .; J gene: TRBJ2-1; D gene: .; V gene: TRBV29-1; CDR3 protein: CSVDPFSSSYNEQFF
clone size: once; J gene: TRBJ2-1; D gene: TRBD2; V gene: TRBV7-3; CDR3 protein: CASSTGLAGGHEQFF
clone size: .; J gene: TRBJ1-5; D gene: .; V gene: TRBV6-1; CDR3 protein: CASSGDANQPQHF
clone size: few; J gene: TRBJ2-5; D gene: .; V gene: TRBV5-6; CDR3 protein: CASSFGGGTRMETQYF
clone size: .; J gene: TRBJ2-7; D gene: TRBD1; V gene: TRBV5-1; CDR3 protein: CASRREGTVTYEQYF
clone size: .; J gene: TRBJ2-7; D gene: .; V gene: TRBV5-1; CDR3 protein: CASSLRSNSYEQYF
clone size: once; J gene: TRBJ2-7; D gene: TRBD1; V gene: TRBV27; CDR3 protein: CASSSFSGGQGINEQYF
clone size: .; J gene: TRBJ2-1; D gene: TRBD1; V gene: TRBV18; CDR3 protein: CASSETGGRGEQFF
clone size: once; J gene: TRBJ1-3; D gene: .; V gene: TRBV28; CDR3 protein: CASSLSGNGNTIYF
clone size: .; J gene: TRBJ2-7; D gene: .; V gene: TRBV21-1; CDR3 protein: CASSKWAPGLAHEQYF